Below are 10 T cell receptor beta chains sequenced from a single sample in a study of shared clonotypes between healthy human individuals. CD45RO-negative, CCR7-selected cells formed the naive CD8 fraction, which excluded terminally differentiated effector memory CD45RA+ cells. TCRdb's table, derived via immunoSEQ multiplex PCR, lists solely in-frame clones and lacks some. The sample lists some 630,000 clones; 95% to 96% were seen once. The material sequenced was naive CD8+ T cells sorted from blood. The receptors stem from a woman aged 25 to 39 in good health.

The CDR3 sequence: CASSLQILAGEANEQFF. CDR3 coding DNA: TGTGCCAGCAGTTTACAGATACTAGCGGGAGAAGCCAATGAGCAGTTCTTC. The chain is built from TRBV27 and TRBJ2-1; 11 positions match TRBD2. V was clipped by 2 bases and J by 6 bases; unmatched bases: 9. Germline CDR1 reads MNHEY; CDR2 reads SMNVEV (reference sequence). This CDR3 comprises 17 residues.

V and J are TRBV2 and TRBJ1-1; D perhaps matches TRBD1 (6 bases). Trimming took off 6 bases at V and 0 bases at J, with 14 bases between the two ends. Germline V gives CDR1 SNHLY, CDR2 FYNNEI. The CDR3 is 15 amino acids. CDR3 sequence reads: CASRRVDSMNTEAFF. The CDR3 coding sequence is TGTGCCAGCAGGAGGGTGGACAGCATGAACACTGAAGCTTTCTTT.

The CDR3 DNA is TGTGCCAGCCAGCAGGGTGTGGGCGGGAGCTACGAGCAGTACTTC. Protein: CASQQGVGGSYEQYF. The chain uses TRBV27 and TRBJ2-7; 7 bases are a match to TRBD2. The ends lost 8 bases at V and 3 bases at J; junction bases unmatched: 13. The germline CDR1 and CDR2 sequences are MNHEY and SMNVEV (reference sequence). The CDR3 contains 15 residues.

This sequence joins TRBV2 and TRBJ1-2, with D maybe TRBD1 (5 bases). Trimming left V 5 bases short and J 4 bases short, with 17 bases between. Germline loops: CDR1 SNHLY, CDR2 FYNNEI. The CDR3 runs 15 residues. The CDR3 DNA follows: TGTGCCAGCAGTTCCCCAGGGTCCAAGGGCTATGGCTACACCTTC. Its translation: CASSSPGSKGYGYTF.

The CDR3 region has the DNA TGCGCCAGCGGACATGGCACTGAAGCTTTCTTT. Its translation is CASGHGTEAFF. This rearrangement joins TRBV5-1 to TRBJ1-1; maybe TRBD1 (5 bases). The germline gives CDR1 SGHRS, CDR2 YFSETQ. There are 11 residues in the CDR3. Trimming pared 7 bases from V and 4 bases from J, leaving 8 bases between.

The chain couples TRBV27 to TRBJ2-3; 9 positions agree with TRBD2. Germline CDR1 MNHEY, CDR2 SMNVEV (reference sequence). The V and J ends lost 3 bases and 4 bases, in that order; junction bases with no gene match: 5. The CDR3 is made up of 15 amino acids. The CDR3 DNA is TGTGCCAGCAGTTTTAGCGGGGGTGCGGCAGATACGCAGTATTTT. Its protein is CASSFSGGAADTQYF.

This sequence joins TRBV28 and TRBJ1-4, with a possible D match to TRBD1 (5 bases). The CDR3 runs to 18 residues. The V gene's germline CDR1 is MDHEN and CDR2 SYDVKM. Trimming stripped 7 bases from V and 0 bases from J, with 21 bases between. The chain's CDR3 is CASNLSPGAPSTNEKLFF. CDR3 nucleotide sequence: TGTGCCAGCAACCTATCCCCCGGGGCACCTTCAACTAATGAAAAACTGTTTTTT.

The rearrangement links TRBV4-1 to TRBJ2-1; a possible D gene is TRBD2 (6 bases). CDR1 is MGHRA and CDR2 is YSYEKL in the germline V gene. V was clipped by 0 bases and J by 0 bases, with 15 bases between them. This CDR3 region has 18 residues. Here the CDR3 reads CASSQDLDRGSSYNEQFF. The DNA of the CDR3 is TGCGCCAGCAGCCAAGATCTTGACCGGGGGAGCTCCTACAATGAGCAGTTCTTC.

The CDR3 sequence: CASSISSTDTQYF. The CDR3 DNA sequence: TGTGCCAGCAGCATCTCTAGCACAGATACGCAGTATTTT. The chain employs TRBV9 and TRBJ2-3; no reliable D call. The germline V gene encodes CDR1 SGDLS and CDR2 YYNGEE. The ends were cut back, 4 bases at V and 0 bases at J, with 6 bases in the middle. The CDR3 length is 13 residues. The full variable domain, in which reference TRBV9 and TRBJ2-3 provide the parts outside the CDR3, is DSGVTQTPKHLITATGQRVTLRCSPRSGDLSVYWYQQSLDQGLQFLIQYYNGEERAKGNILERFSAQQFPDLHSELNLSSLELGDSALYFCASSISSTDTQYFGPGTRLTVL.

The V gene is TRBV14, the J gene TRBJ2-7; 8 bases align to TRBD2. With V trimmed by 4 bases and J by 2 bases, 7 bases remained unmatched. The CDR3 consists of 15 residues. CDR1 is SGHDN, CDR2 FVKESK, per germline. The CDR3 DNA reads TGTGCCAGCAGCCGCCGCGGAGCGGGAGCCTACGAGCAGTACTTC. This translates into CASSRRGAGAYEQYF.